This entry features one T cell receptor beta chain sequence. Antigen: not known. Patients aged 18 to 65 had newly diagnosed hyperthyroidism lasting under 2 months. This sample was taken from a study of T cells in Graves' hyperthyroidism and ophthalmopathy. Study-level information: Blood from the periphery was taken at initial diagnosis, before any treatment.

What was amplified from RNA transcripts were TCR beta CDR3 regions. First-round RT-PCR targeting the TCR CDR3 was performed with the HTBI primer set. TCRdb called the multiplex PCR reads again in MiXCR, with one record for every CDR3 protein. The sample has some 400,000 distinct CDR3 sequences, approximately 13% seen once. This CDR3 spans 16 amino acids. V lost 0 bases to trimming and J lost 6 bases; unmatched junction nucleotides: 9. CDR1 and CDR2 from the germline V gene are ENHRY and SYGVKD. Findings and limits, study-wide: A model using 13 V-J features told ophthalmopathy apart from stable hyperthyroidism. Blood held most thyroid clonotypes expanded above 0.001 frequency.

This chain links TRBV10-3 with TRBJ2-3, with TRBD1 matching 7 bases. Sequenced material: blood. The TCR was taken from a man aged 25 to 40 with Graves' hyperthyroidism that later progressed to Graves' ophthalmopathy. The CDR3 bases are TGTGCCATCAGTGAGTCTCGACAGGGCCTTTTGGATACGCAGTATTTT. It translates to CAISESRQGLLDTQYF.